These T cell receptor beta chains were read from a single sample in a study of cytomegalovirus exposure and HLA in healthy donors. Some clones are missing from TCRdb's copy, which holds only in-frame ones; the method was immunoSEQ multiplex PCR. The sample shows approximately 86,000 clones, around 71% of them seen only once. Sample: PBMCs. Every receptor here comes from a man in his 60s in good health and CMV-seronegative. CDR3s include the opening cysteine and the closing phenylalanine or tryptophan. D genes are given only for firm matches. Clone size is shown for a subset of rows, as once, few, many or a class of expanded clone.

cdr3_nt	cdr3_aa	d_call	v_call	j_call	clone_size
TGTGCCTCAACAGGGGGGGTCAGCAATCAGCCCCAGCATTTT	CASTGGVSNQPQHF	TRBD1	TRBV6-1	TRBJ1-5	-
TGCGCCAGCAGTCTAGGACTAGCGGTCAATGAGCAGTTCTTC	CASSLGLAVNEQFF	TRBD2	TRBV4-3	TRBJ2-1	-
TGCAGCGTTGCTACGGCGGGTGAGCAGTTCTTC	CSVATAGEQFF	-	TRBV29-1	TRBJ2-1	-
TGTGCCAGCAGTTTACCCCTGGCTAGCCCCACCGGGGAGCTGTTTTTT	CASSLPLASPTGELFF	-	TRBV28	TRBJ2-2	-
TGTGCCAGCAGCTTAGTCGGGGTTCAGCCCCAGCATTTT	CASSLVGVQPQHF	-	TRBV7-2	TRBJ1-5	-
TGTGCCAGCAAAACAGGCAATCAGCCCCAGCATTTT	CASKTGNQPQHF	-	TRBV28	TRBJ1-5	-
TGCGCCAGCTCTGAGGGGGCTACGCAGTATTTT	CASSEGATQYF	TRBD1	TRBV10-1	TRBJ2-3	-
TGTGCCATCAGTGGGACAGGGGAAGGCAATCAGCCCCAGCATTTT	CAISGTGEGNQPQHF	TRBD1	TRBV10-3	TRBJ1-5	-
TGCGCCAGCAGCCAAGCAACAGGGGGCAGCTGGGAAAAACTGTTTTTT	CASSQATGGSWEKLFF	TRBD1	TRBV4-3	TRBJ1-4	few
TGCGCCAGCAGCATCAGGGGGATTTCTAGCACAGATACGCAGTATTTT	CASSIRGISSTDTQYF	TRBD1	TRBV5-1	TRBJ2-3	-
TGTGCCAGCAATACAGGGGGTGGCGGCAATCAGCCCCAGCATTTT	CASNTGGGGNQPQHF	TRBD1	TRBV2	TRBJ1-5	-
TGCGCCAGCAGCTCAGACAGATACAATGAGCAGTTCTTC	CASSSDRYNEQFF	-	TRBV5-1	TRBJ2-1	-
TGTGCCAGCAGTTTGCGGGCCGTGGGGAGAGCGGTCACAGATACGCAGTATTTT	CASSLRAVGRAVTDTQYF	-	TRBV27	TRBJ2-3	once
TGTGCCAGCAGCCAACTACGTTCGGCAGATACGCAGTATTTT	CASSQLRSADTQYF	-	TRBV14	TRBJ2-3	-
TGCGCCAGCAGCCCCGGGACAGGGGGGTCGGCCGGGGAGCTGTTTTTT	CASSPGTGGSAGELFF	TRBD1	TRBV4-3	TRBJ2-2	-
TGTGCCAGCAGCCGGACTAGCGGGAGGACAGATACGCAGTATTTT	CASSRTSGRTDTQYF	TRBD2	TRBV6-5	TRBJ2-3	-
TGTGCCAGCAGCTTGGGTCCTTCGGGCAGGGACGAGCAGTACTTC	CASSLGPSGRDEQYF	-	TRBV5-6	TRBJ2-7	many
TGTGCCAGCAGCTTAGTTTCATCCTACGAGCAGTACTTC	CASSLVSSYEQYF	-	TRBV7-6	TRBJ2-7	-
TGTGCCAGCAGCCTAGGGACAGGGAGATACGAGCAGTACTTC	CASSLGTGRYEQYF	TRBD1	TRBV7-8	TRBJ2-7	-
TGTGCCAGCAGCCGGGACAGGGATCAGCCCCAGCATTTT	CASSRDRDQPQHF	TRBD1	TRBV7-9	TRBJ1-5	-
TGCGCCAGCAGCCCCACTAGCGGGACATACGAGCAGTACTTC	CASSPTSGTYEQYF	TRBD2	TRBV5-1	TRBJ2-7	-
TGCGCCAGCAGCTTGTCCAGGAACTATGGCTACACCTTC	CASSLSRNYGYTF	-	TRBV5-1	TRBJ1-2	-
TGTGCCAGCTCACCAAGACAGGATAGCAATCAGCCCCAGCATTTT	CASSPRQDSNQPQHF	-	TRBV18	TRBJ1-5	-
TGTGCCAGCAGTGGGCAGACTGGCAATCAGCCCCAGCATTTT	CASSGQTGNQPQHF	-	TRBV6-1	TRBJ1-5	-
TGTGCCAGCAGCTCCGTTAGCGGGGGGACCCTAGCCTACGAGCAGTACTTC	CASSSVSGGTLAYEQYF	TRBD2	TRBV7-2	TRBJ2-7	once
TGTGCCAGCAGCCTTAACCAAGAGACCCAGTACTTC	CASSLNQETQYF	-	TRBV7-9	TRBJ2-5	-
TGTGCCAGCTCACCAGGACAGGGAGATGAAAAACTGTTTTTT	CASSPGQGDEKLFF	TRBD1	TRBV18	TRBJ1-4	-
TGTGCCATCAGTGAGCGTAGCAATGAGCAGTTCTTC	CAISERSNEQFF	-	TRBV10-3	TRBJ2-1	-
TGTGCCAGCAGCGTAGATGGCGGGAGATATGATGAGCAGTTCTTC	CASSVDGGRYDEQFF	TRBD2	TRBV9	TRBJ2-1	few
TGTGCCAGCTCACCCAGACGACAGGGCTCCTACAATGAGCAGTTCTTC	CASSPRRQGSYNEQFF	TRBD1	TRBV18	TRBJ2-1	-
TGTGCCAGTATGGACGGGAGCTCTTACGAGCAGTACTTC	CASMDGSSYEQYF	-	TRBV19	TRBJ2-7	-
TGCGCCAGCAGCTTGGGGACAGCCGCTAACTATGGCTACACCTTC	CASSLGTAANYGYTF	-	TRBV5-1	TRBJ1-2	-
TGTGCCAGCAGCCCCGGCGGGGGATCCTATGGCTACACCTTC	CASSPGGGSYGYTF	-	TRBV16	TRBJ1-2	-
TGTGCCAGCGAAAGAACAGCCAACACTGAAGCTTTCTTT	CASERTANTEAFF	-	TRBV11-2	TRBJ1-1	few
TGCGCCAGCAGCCAAGATCGGGGGAATTGGAATGAGCAGTTCTTC	CASSQDRGNWNEQFF	-	TRBV4-3	TRBJ2-1	few
TGTGCCAGCAGCTTAAGACAGAGCGATGAGCAGTTCTTC	CASSLRQSDEQFF	-	TRBV7-9	TRBJ2-1	-
-	CASSSSPGNYGYTF	-	TRBV5-1	TRBJ1-2	-
TGCGCCAGCAGCTTGTTTACCAGCCAAGAGACCCAGTACTTC	CASSLFTSQETQYF	-	TRBV5-1	TRBJ2-5	-
TGCGCCAGCAGCTCCGGAGGGGTAAATTCACCCCTCCACTTT	CASSSGGVNSPLHF	-	TRBV5-1	TRBJ1-6	-
TGCGCCAGCAGCTTGGAGTCGGGCGTGGGAGACAATGAGCAGTTCTTC	CASSLESGVGDNEQFF	-	TRBV5-1	TRBJ2-1	-
TGTGCCAGCAGACTTACAGGGGGAACTGGAAACACCATATATTTT	CASRLTGGTGNTIYF	TRBD1	TRBV7-2	TRBJ1-3	-
TGTGCCAGCAGCGAGGTATCCGGGACTAGCGGGGAGCAGTTCTTC	CASSEVSGTSGEQFF	TRBD2	TRBV7-2	TRBJ2-1	-
TGTGCCATCAGCCTGACTAGCGGGAGGGCCGGCCAAGAGACCCAGTACTTC	CAISLTSGRAGQETQYF	TRBD2	TRBV10-3	TRBJ2-5	-
TGTGCCAGCCGACTAGCGGGAGCGGGAACAGATACGCAGTATTTT	CASRLAGAGTDTQYF	TRBD2	TRBV6-1	TRBJ2-3	-
TGTGCCAGCAGCTTATCCGGGGGGGGTTATCAGCCCCAGCATTTT	CASSLSGGGYQPQHF	-	TRBV7-8	TRBJ1-5	few